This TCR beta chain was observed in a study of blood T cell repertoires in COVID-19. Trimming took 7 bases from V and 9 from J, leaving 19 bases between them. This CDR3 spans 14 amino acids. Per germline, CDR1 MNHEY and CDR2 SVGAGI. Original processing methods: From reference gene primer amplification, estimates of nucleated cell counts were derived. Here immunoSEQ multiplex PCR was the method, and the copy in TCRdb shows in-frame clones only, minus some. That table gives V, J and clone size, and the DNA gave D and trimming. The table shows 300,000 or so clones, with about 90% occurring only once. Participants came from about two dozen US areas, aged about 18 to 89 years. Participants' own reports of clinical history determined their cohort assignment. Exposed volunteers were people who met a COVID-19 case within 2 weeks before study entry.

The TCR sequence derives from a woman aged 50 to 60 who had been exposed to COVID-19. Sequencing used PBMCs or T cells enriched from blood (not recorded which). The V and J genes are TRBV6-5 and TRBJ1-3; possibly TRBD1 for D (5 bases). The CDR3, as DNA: TGTGCCAGCAAAGCAACTCAGGGTCTCGGCACCATATATTTT. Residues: CASKATQGLGTIYF.